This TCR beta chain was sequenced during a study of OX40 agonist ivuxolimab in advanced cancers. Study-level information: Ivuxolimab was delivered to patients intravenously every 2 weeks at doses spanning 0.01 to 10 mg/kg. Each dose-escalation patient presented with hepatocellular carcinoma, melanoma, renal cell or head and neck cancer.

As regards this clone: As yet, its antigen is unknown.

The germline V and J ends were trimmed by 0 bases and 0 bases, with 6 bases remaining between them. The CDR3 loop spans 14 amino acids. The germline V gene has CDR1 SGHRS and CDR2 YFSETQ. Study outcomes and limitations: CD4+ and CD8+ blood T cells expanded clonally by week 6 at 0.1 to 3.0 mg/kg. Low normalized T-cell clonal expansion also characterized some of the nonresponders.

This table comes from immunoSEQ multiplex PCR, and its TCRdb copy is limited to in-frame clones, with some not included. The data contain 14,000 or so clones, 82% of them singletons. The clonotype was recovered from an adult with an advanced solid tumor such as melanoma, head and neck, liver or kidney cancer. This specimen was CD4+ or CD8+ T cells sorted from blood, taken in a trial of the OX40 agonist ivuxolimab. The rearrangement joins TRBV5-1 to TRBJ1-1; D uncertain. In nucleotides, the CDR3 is TGCGCCAGCAGCTTGGTCAGCATGAACACTGAAGCTTTCTTT. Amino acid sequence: CASSLVSMNTEAFF. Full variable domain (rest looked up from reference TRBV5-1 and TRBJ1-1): KAGVTQTPRYLIKTRGQQVTLSCSPISGHRSVSWYQQTPGQGLQFLFEYFSETQRNKGNFPGRFSGRQFSNSRSEMNVSTLELGDSALYLCASSLVSMNTEAFFGQGTRLTVV.